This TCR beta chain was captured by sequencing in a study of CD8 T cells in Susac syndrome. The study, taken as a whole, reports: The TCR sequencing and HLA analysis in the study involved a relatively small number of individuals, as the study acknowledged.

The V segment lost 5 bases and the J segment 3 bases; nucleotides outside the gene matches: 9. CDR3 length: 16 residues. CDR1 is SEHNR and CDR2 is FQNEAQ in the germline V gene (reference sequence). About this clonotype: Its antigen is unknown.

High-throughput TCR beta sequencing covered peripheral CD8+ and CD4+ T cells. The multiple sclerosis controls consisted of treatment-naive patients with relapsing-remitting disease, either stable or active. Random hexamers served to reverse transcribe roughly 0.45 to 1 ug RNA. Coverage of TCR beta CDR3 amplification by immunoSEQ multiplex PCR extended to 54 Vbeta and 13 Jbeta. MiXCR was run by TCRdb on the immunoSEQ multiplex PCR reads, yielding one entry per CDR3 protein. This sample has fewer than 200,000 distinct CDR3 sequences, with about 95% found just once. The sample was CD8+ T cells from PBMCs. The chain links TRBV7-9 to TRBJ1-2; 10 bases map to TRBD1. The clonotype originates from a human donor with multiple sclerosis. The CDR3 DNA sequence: TGTGCCAGCAGCCCCCGCCCGACAGGGGGCGACTATGGCTACACCTTC. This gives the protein CASSPRPTGGDYGYTF.